The clone carrying this TCR beta chain was seen a few times. Its cognate antigen is unknown. The CDR3 covers 16 residues. The V gene end was trimmed by 6 bases and the J gene end by 4 bases; junction bases not matched to a gene: 15. Germline V gene lookup returns CDR1 SGHRS and CDR2 YFSETQ. The sample is drawn from a study of beta chain features in type 1 diabetes. Study-level background: The study found patients and healthy donors alike in age, gender and cell yields. Regarding the study as a whole: Patients with Type 1 diabetes showed moderately but significantly shorter TCRB CDR3s in all four CD4+ subsets.

CD45RO/CCR7/CD25/CD127/CD95/CD27 staining was used to isolate CD4+ naive, central memory, regulatory and stem cell-like memory cells by sorting. The study reverse transcribed the entire isolated RNA, so it sequenced expressed TCRB transcripts. Profiling relied on immunoSEQ multiplex PCR, and the TCRdb table lists in-frame clones only, not all of them. The sample has over 700,000 clones; 15% to 20% are singletons. V usage is TRBV5-1 and J usage is TRBJ1-1, with 7 bases matching TRBD1. Source material: naive CD4+ T cells from blood. The origin of this receptor is a woman aged 18-29 years in good health. CDR3 bases: TGCGCCAGCAAACCCATCCCAGGGGGTTCAGGCACTGAAGCTTTCTTT. Translation gives CASKPIPGGSGTEAFF. The full variable domain, with the rest looked up from reference TRBV5-1 and TRBJ1-1, is KAGVTQTPRYLIKTRGQQVTLSCSPISGHRSVSWYQQTPGQGLQFLFEYFSETQRNKGNFPGRFSGRQFSNSRSEMNVSTLELGDSALYLCASKPIPGGSGTEAFFGQGTRLTVV.